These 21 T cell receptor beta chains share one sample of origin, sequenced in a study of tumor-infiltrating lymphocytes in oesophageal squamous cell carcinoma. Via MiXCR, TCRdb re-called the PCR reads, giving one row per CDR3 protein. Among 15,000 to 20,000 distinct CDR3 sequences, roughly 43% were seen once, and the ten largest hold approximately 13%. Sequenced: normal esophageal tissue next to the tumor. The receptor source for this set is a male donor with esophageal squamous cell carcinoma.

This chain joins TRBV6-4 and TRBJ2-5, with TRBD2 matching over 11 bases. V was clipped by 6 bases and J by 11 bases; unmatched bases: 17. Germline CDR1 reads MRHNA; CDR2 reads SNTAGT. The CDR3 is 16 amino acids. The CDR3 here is CASSVKLAGDYNEQYF. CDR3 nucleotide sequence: TGTGCCAGCAGCGTCAAACTAGCGGGAGACTACAATGAGCAGTACTTC.

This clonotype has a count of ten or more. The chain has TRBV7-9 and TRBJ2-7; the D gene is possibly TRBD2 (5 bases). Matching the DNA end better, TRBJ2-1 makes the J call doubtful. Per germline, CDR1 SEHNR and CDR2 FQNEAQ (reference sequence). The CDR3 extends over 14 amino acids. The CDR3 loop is CASSMTISSYEQFF. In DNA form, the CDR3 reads TGTGCCAGCAGCATGACTATTAGCTCCTACGAGCAGTTCTTC.

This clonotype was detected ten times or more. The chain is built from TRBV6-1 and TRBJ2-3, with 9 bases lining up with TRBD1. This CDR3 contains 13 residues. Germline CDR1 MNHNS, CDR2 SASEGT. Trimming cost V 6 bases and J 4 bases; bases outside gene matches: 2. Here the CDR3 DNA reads TGTGCCAGCAGGACAGGGGGGTCAGATACGCAGTATTTT. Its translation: CASRTGGSDTQYF.

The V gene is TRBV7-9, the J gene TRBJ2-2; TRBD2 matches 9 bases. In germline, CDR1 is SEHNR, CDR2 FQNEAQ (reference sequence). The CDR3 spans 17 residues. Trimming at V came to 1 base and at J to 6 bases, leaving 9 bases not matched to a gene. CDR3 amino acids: CASSLGGGRADAGELFF. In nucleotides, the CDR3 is TGTGCCAGCAGCTTAGGTGGCGGGAGGGCCGATGCCGGGGAGCTGTTTTTT. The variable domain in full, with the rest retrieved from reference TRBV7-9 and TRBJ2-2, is DTGVSQNPRHKITKRGQNVTFRCDPISEHNRLYWYRQTLGQGPEFLTYFQNEAQLEKSRLLSDRFSAERPKGSFSTLEIQRTEQGDSAMYLCASSLGGGRADAGELFFGEGSRLTVL.

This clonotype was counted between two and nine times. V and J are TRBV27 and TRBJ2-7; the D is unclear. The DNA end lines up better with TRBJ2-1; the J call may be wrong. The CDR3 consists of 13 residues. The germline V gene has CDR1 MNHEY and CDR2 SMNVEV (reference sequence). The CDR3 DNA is TGTGCCAGCAGTTCCGCAGGTTCAAATGAGCAGTTCTTC. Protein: CASSSAGSNEQFF.

The CDR3 loop is CASNRIYNEQFF. The CDR3 region has the DNA TGTGCCAGCAACAGAATCTACAATGAGCAGTTCTTC. This sequence joins TRBV28 and TRBJ2-1, with unresolved D. Trimming shortened V by 7 bases and J by 3 bases, and 7 bases separated the two germline ends. Germline V gene sequence: CDR1 MDHEN, CDR2 SYDVKM. The CDR3 spans 12 residues.

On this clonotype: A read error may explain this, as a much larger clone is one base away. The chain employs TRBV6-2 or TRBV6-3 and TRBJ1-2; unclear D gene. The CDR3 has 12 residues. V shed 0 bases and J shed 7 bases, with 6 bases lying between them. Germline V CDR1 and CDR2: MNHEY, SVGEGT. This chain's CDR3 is CASSYSSCGYTF. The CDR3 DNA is TGTGCCAGCAGTTACTCTAGCTGTGGCTACACCTTC.

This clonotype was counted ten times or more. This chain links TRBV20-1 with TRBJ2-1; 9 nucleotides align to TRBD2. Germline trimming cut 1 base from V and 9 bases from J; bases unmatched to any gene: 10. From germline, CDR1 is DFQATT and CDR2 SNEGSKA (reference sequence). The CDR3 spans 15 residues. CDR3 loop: CSARGDSGSWGEQFF. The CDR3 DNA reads TGCAGTGCTAGAGGGGATAGCGGGAGCTGGGGTGAGCAGTTCTTC.

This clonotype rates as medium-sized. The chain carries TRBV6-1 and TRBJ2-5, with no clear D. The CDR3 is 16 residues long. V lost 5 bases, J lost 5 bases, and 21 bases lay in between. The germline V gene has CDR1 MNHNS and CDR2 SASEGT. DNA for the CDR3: TGTGCCAGCAGTTATGCCGCGGCACCTCAGGCGGAGACCCAGTACTTC. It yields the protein CASSYAAAPQAETQYF.

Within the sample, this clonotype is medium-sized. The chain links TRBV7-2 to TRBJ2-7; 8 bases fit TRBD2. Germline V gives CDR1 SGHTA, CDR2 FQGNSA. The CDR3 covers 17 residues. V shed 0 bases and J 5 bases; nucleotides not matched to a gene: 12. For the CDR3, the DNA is TGTGCCAGCAGCTTAGCGGGAGGGGCGGGAGGATTAAACGAGCAGTACTTC. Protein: CASSLAGGAGGLNEQYF.

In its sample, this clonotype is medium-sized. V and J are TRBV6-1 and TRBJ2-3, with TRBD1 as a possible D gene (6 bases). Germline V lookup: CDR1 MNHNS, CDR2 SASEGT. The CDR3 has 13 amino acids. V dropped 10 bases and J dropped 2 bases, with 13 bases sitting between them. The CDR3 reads CATQQGFTDTQYF. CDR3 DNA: TGTGCCACACAACAGGGTTTCACAGATACGCAGTATTTT.

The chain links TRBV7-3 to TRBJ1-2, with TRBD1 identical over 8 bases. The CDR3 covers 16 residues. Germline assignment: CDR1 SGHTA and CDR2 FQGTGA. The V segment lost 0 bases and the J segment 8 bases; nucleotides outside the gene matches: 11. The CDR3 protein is CASSLTPRTGRDGYTF. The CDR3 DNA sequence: TGTGCCAGCAGCTTAACTCCCCGGACAGGGAGGGACGGCTACACCTTC.

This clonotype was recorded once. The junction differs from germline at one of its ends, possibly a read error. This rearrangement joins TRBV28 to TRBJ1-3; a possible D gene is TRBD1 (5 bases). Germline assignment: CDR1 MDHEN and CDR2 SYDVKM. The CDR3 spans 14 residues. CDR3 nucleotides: TGTGCCAGCGGCCGCGACAGCTCTGGAAGCACCATATATTTT. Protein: CASGRDSSGSTIYF.

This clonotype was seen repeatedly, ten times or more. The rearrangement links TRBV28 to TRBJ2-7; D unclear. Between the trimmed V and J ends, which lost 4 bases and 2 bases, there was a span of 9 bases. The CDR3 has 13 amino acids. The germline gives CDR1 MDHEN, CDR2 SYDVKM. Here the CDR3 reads CASSSLIPYEQYF. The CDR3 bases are TGTGCCAGCAGTTCCCTAATACCCTACGAGCAGTACTTC.

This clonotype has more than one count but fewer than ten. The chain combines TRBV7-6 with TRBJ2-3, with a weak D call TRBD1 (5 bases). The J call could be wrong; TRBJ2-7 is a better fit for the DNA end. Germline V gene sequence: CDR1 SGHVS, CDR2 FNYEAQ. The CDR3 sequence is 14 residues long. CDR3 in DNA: TGTGCCAGCAGCCCCCGGGCCAAGGGGTACGAGCAGTACTTC. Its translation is CASSPRAKGYEQYF.

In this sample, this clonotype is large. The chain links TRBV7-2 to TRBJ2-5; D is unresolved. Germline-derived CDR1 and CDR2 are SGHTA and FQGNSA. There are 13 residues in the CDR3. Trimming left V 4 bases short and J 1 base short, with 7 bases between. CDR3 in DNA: TGTGCCAGCAGCTCAATGCCCCAAGAGACCCAGTACTTC. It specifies CASSSMPQETQYF. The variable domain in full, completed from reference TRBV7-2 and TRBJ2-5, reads GAGVSQSPSNKVTEKGKDVELRCDPISGHTALYWYRQSLGQGLEFLIYFQGNSAPDKSGLPSDRFSAERTGGSVSTLTIQRTQQEDSAVYLCASSSMPQETQYFGPGTRLLVL.

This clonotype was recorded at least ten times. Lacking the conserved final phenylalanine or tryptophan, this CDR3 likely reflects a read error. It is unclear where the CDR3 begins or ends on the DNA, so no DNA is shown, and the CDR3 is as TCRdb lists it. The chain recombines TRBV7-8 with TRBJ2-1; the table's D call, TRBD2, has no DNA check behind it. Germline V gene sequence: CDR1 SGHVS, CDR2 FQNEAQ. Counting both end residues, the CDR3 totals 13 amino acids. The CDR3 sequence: CASSLVVAGGPEI.

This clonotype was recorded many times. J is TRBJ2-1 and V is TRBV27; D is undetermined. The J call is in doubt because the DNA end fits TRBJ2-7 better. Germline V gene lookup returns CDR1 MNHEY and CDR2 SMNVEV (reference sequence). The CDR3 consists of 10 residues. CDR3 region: CASSLYEQYF. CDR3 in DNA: TGTGCCAGCAGTTTATACGAGCAGTACTTC.

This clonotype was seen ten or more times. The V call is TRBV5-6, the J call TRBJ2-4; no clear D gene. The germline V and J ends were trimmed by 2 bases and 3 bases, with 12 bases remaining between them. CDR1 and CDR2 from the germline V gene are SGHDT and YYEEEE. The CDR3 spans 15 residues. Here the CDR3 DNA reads TGTGCCAGCAGCTTTACAGAGAGTTACAAAAACATTCAGTACTTC. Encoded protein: CASSFTESYKNIQYF. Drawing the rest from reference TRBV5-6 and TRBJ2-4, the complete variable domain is DAGVTQSPTHLIKTRGQQVTLRCSPKSGHDTVSWYQQALGQGPQFIFQYYEEEERQRGNFPDRFSGHQFPNYSSELNVNALLLGDSALYLCASSFTESYKNIQYFGAGTRLSVL.

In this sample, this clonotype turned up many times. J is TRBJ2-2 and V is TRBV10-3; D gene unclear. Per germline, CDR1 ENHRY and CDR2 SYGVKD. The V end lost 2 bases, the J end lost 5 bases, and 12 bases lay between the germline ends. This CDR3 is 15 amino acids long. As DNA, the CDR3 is TGTGCCATCAGTGAGGGGGTCACAACTACCGGGGAGCTGTTTTTT. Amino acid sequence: CAISEGVTTTGELFF.

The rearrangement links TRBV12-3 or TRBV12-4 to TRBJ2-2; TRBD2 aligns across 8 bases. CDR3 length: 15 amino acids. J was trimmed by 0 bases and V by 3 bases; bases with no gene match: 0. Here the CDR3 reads CASSLRGANTGELFF. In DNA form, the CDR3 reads TGTGCCAGCAGTTTGCGGGGGGCGAACACCGGGGAGCTGTTTTTT.